This T cell receptor (beta chain) was profiled in a study of OX40 agonist ivuxolimab in advanced cancers. With respect to the entire study: Ivuxolimab was an agonistic, fully human IgG2 monoclonal antibody directed against OX40 (CD134), a costimulatory receptor. The purpose of peripheral TCRbeta sequencing was to test whether ivuxolimab changed TCR sequence diversity and led to clonal T-cell expansion. Partial responses occurred in three dose-escalation patients: two with cutaneous melanoma and one with hepatocellular carcinoma. The dose-escalation cohort was 82.7% male with a mean age of about 54 years, ranging from about 23 to 85. Intravenous ivuxolimab was administered to patients every 2 weeks at six dose levels: 0.01, 0.1, 0.3, 1.5, 3 and 10 mg/kg. The monotherapy dose-escalation portion (N of about 50 patients) of the phase I ivuxolimab trial is reported in the paper. Of the approximately 54 patients in dose escalation, about 20 had hepatocellular carcinoma, approximately 15 had melanoma, 9 had renal cell carcinoma and 9 had head and neck cancer. Prior anti-PD-1, anti-PD-L1 or anti-CTLA-4 therapy was permitted, and approximately 42% of dose-escalation patients had received checkpoint inhibitors.

Patients with autoimmune disease history or receiving systemic immunosuppression were excluded from the trial. Peripheral blood for TCR sequencing was collected from all dose cohorts at baseline, on cycle 4 day 1, and on cycle 7 day 1. The samples were drawn from a first-in-human, open-label, multicenter phase I dose-escalation trial of ivuxolimab. Adults with locally advanced or metastatic head and neck squamous cell, hepatocellular, melanoma or renal cell carcinoma were enrolled in the trial. Before TCR sequencing, CD4+ T cells and CD8+ T cells from peripheral blood were sorted into separate populations. For this clone: This clone's antigen is unknown. No much larger clone is present one base from it, and per-base qualities are unavailable.

Results and caveats for the whole study, not just this receptor: Antigen specificity was not determined for the clonally expanded peripheral T cells. Low levels of normalized T-cell clonal expansion were also seen in some patients who did not respond. At doses from 0.1 to 3.0 mg/kg, clonal expansion was seen in both CD4+ and CD8+ blood T cells between baseline and week 6. After ivuxolimab, more expanded clones were found on average in CD8+ T cells than in CD4+ T cells. Partial responders in the 0.1-3.0 mg/kg groups had among the lowest normalized peripheral clonal expansion, especially among CD8+ T cells.

To sequence the TCRbeta CDR3 region, genomic DNA was isolated from the sorted cells. The immunoSEQ Assay was used to sequence the TCRbeta CDR3 regions. TCRdb retrieved this table from immuneACCESS and kept in-frame rearrangements only. Not all clones are present; in checked studies, unresolved V genes account for under half, and no reason is known for the remainder. Present in this sample are roughly 48,000 clones, roughly nine tenths of which were seen just once. The leading ten clones occupy around 7% of the sample. Counted from cysteine to phenylalanine, this CDR3 has 14 amino acids. The DNA shown is the 42-base CDR3, in frame from base 1. Based on the germline V gene (reference sequence), the CDR1 and CDR2 sequences are SSHAT and FNYEAQ. V drops 1 base and J drops 3 bases, leaving 10 bases in between.

The chain couples TRBV7-7 to TRBJ2-7, and perhaps TRBD2 as D gene, on 5 matching bases. The source was CD4+ or CD8+ T cells sorted from blood, collected in a trial of the OX40 agonist ivuxolimab. The source is an adult with an advanced solid tumor such as melanoma, head and neck, liver or kidney cancer. The encoded CDR3 is CASSLGVGNYEQYF. The bases are TGTGCCAGCAGCTTAGGGGTCGGGAACTACGAGCAGTACTTC.